Listed below are T cell receptor beta chains from one sample, sequenced in a study of cytomegalovirus exposure and HLA in healthy donors. TCRdb's copy holds only in-frame clones and misses some; the assay was immunoSEQ multiplex PCR. The table shows approximately 140,000 clones, with roughly three quarters occurring only once. The sample consisted of PBMCs. These receptors originate from a woman aged 55 to 70 in good health and CMV-seronegative. Each CDR3 is given with its conserved first and last residue. Each record gives: clone size, D gene, V gene, J gene, CDR3 protein, CDR3 DNA. A D gene is named only where the DNA matches it firmly. Clone size is shown for a subset of rows, as once, few, many or a class of expanded clone.

size: many; D: NA; V: TRBV19; J: TRBJ1-1; CDR3: CASSIVWGAEAFF; DNA: TGTGCCAGTAGTATAGTTTGGGGAGCTGAAGCTTTCTTT
size: NA; D: NA; V: TRBV5-1; J: TRBJ2-2; CDR3: CASTLSTRGTGELFF; DNA: TGCGCCAGCACCCTTTCTACCCGAGGCACCGGGGAGCTGTTTTTT
size: NA; D: NA; V: TRBV10-3; J: TRBJ1-2; CDR3: CAISESVDRGYGYTF; DNA: TGTGCCATCAGTGAGTCGGTAGACCGCGGCTATGGCTACACCTTC
size: once; D: TRBD1; V: TRBV28; J: TRBJ1-2; CDR3: CASSLGQGTAYGYTF; DNA: TGTGCCAGCAGTTTAGGACAGGGAACCGCCTATGGCTACACCTTC
size: NA; D: NA; V: TRBV9; J: TRBJ2-2; CDR3: CASSVAGRGSTGELFF; DNA: TGTGCCAGCAGCGTAGCAGGAAGAGGGTCCACCGGGGAGCTGTTTTTT
size: NA; D: TRBD1; V: TRBV15; J: TRBJ2-3; CDR3: CVTSSTGDPTDTQYF; DNA: TGTGTCACCAGCAGTACAGGGGATCCCACAGATACGCAGTATTTT
size: NA; D: TRBD2; V: TRBV7-3; J: TRBJ2-1; CDR3: CASSLIAGGYSEQFF; DNA: TGTGCCAGCAGCTTAATAGCGGGAGGTTATAGTGAGCAGTTCTTC
size: NA; D: NA; V: TRBV28; J: TRBJ2-5; CDR3: CASRRTAQETQYF; DNA: TGTGCCAGCAGGCGGACAGCCCAAGAGACCCAGTACTTC
size: NA; D: NA; V: TRBV20-1; J: TRBJ2-5; CDR3: CSAPKRETQYF; DNA: TGCAGTGCTCCCAAGCGGGAGACCCAGTACTTC
size: few; D: TRBD2; V: TRBV10-3; J: TRBJ2-1; CDR3: CASGAGGVNEQFF; DNA: TGTGCCTCAGGGGCGGGAGGGGTCAATGAGCAGTTCTTC
size: NA; D: TRBD1; V: TRBV7-3; J: TRBJ2-5; CDR3: CASSLTGQGVGVETQYF; DNA: TGTGCCAGCAGCTTAACAGGACAGGGGGTAGGGGTAGAGACCCAGTACTTC
size: NA; D: TRBD2; V: TRBV5-4; J: TRBJ2-2; CDR3: CASSSTSGRYGELFF; DNA: TGTGCCAGCAGCTCGACTAGCGGGAGGTACGGGGAGCTGTTTTTT
size: NA; D: TRBD1; V: TRBV9; J: TRBJ1-6; CDR3: CASSVTGDNSPLHF; DNA: TGTGCCAGCAGCGTGACAGGGGACAATTCACCCCTCCACTTT
size: NA; D: TRBD1; V: TRBV5-1; J: TRBJ2-7; CDR3: CASSQRTGNYEQYF; DNA: TGCGCCAGCAGCCAACGGACAGGGAACTACGAGCAGTACTTC
size: NA; D: NA; V: TRBV30; J: TRBJ1-1; CDR3: CALVLDGGTEAFF; DNA: TGTGCCTTGGTATTGGACGGGGGTACTGAAGCTTTCTTT
size: few; D: NA; V: TRBV18; J: TRBJ1-4; CDR3: CASSPPGSNEKLFF; DNA: TGTGCCAGCTCACCACCGGGTAGCAATGAAAAACTGTTTTTT
size: NA; D: NA; V: TRBV2; J: TRBJ1-5; CDR3: CASSEALRGARQPQHF; DNA: TGTGCCAGCAGTGAAGCGCTTCGGGGGGCACGTCAGCCCCAGCATTTT
size: NA; D: TRBD1; V: TRBV30; J: TRBJ2-5; CDR3: CAWSVRYGTGRKETQYF; DNA: TGTGCCTGGAGTGTACGATACGGGACAGGCCGTAAGGAGACCCAGTACTTC
size: NA; D: TRBD1; V: TRBV7-3; J: TRBJ1-2; CDR3: CASSLTGGNGYTF; DNA: TGTGCCAGCAGCCTGACAGGGGGTAATGGCTACACCTTC
size: NA; D: TRBD2; V: TRBV4-1; J: TRBJ2-7; CDR3: CASSQLLTSGAYEQYF; DNA: TGCGCCAGCAGCCAACTACTGACTAGCGGAGCCTACGAGCAGTACTTC
size: NA; D: NA; V: TRBV6-5; J: TRBJ2-3; CDR3: CASSRRDTYDTQYF; DNA: TGTGCCAGCAGCCGCCGGGACACTTATGATACGCAGTATTTT
size: few; D: NA; V: TRBV7-2; J: TRBJ2-1; CDR3: CASSLVGGAKGYEQFF; DNA: TGTGCCAGCAGCTTAGTGGGGGGGGCCAAGGGTTATGAGCAGTTCTTC
size: NA; D: NA; V: TRBV28; J: TRBJ1-2; CDR3: CASRAAGANYGYTF; DNA: TGTGCCAGTCGGGCCGCGGGAGCTAACTATGGCTACACCTTC
size: NA; D: NA; V: TRBV5-1; J: TRBJ1-2; CDR3: CASSHNRIPYGYTF; DNA: TGCGCCAGCAGCCATAACAGGATACCCTATGGCTACACCTTC
size: NA; D: TRBD2; V: TRBV7-9; J: TRBJ2-3; CDR3: CASSYRSGGVIDTQYF; DNA: TGTGCCAGCAGTTACCGTAGCGGGGGGGTAATAGATACGCAGTATTTT
size: NA; D: TRBD1; V: TRBV19; J: TRBJ1-5; CDR3: CASSIGTGGIQPQHF; DNA: TGTGCCAGTAGTATCGGGACAGGGGGCATTCAGCCCCAGCATTTT
size: NA; D: NA; V: TRBV5-8; J: TRBJ1-5; CDR3: CASSSLYGSNQPQHF; DNA: TGTGCCAGCAGCTCGCTCTACGGTAGCAATCAGCCCCAGCATTTT
size: NA; D: TRBD1; V: TRBV7-2; J: TRBJ1-1; CDR3: CASSTGQVRIAEAFF; DNA: TGTGCCAGCAGCACAGGACAGGTGAGAATTGCTGAAGCTTTCTTT
size: once; D: NA; V: TRBV5-1; J: TRBJ2-1; CDR3: CASGGYTRGPYNEQFF; DNA: TGCGCCAGCGGAGGGTATACGAGAGGGCCCTACAATGAGCAGTTCTTC
size: NA; D: NA; V: TRBV5-1; J: TRBJ2-5; CDR3: CASSLTDLRGETQYF; DNA: TGCGCCAGCAGCTTGACGGACTTAAGGGGGGAGACCCAGTACTTC
size: NA; D: TRBD1; V: TRBV15; J: TRBJ1-5; CDR3: CATSRDRTGVDQPQHF; DNA: TGTGCCACCAGCAGAGACCGGACAGGGGTAGATCAGCCCCAGCATTTT
size: NA; D: TRBD2; V: TRBV11-3; J: TRBJ2-3; CDR3: CASSASGGLDTQYF; DNA: TGTGCCAGCAGCGCCAGCGGGGGACTAGATACGCAGTATTTT
size: NA; D: NA; V: TRBV10-3; J: TRBJ1-3; CDR3: CAIRSRLQGDSGNTIYF; DNA: TGTGCCATCAGGAGCCGGCTACAGGGCGACTCTGGAAACACCATATATTTT
size: NA; D: TRBD1; V: TRBV6-5; J: TRBJ2-7; CDR3: CASSSYGTGVVEQYF; DNA: TGTGCCAGCAGTTCCTATGGGACAGGGGTAGTCGAGCAGTACTTC
size: NA; D: NA; V: TRBV5-1; J: TRBJ1-2; CDR3: CASSLVFSTVTANYGYTF; DNA: TGCGCCAGCAGCTTGGTATTCTCCACGGTAACTGCTAACTATGGCTACACCTTC
size: NA; D: NA; V: TRBV18; J: TRBJ2-5; CDR3: CASSQQRQETQYF; DNA: TGTGCCAGCTCACAACAAAGACAAGAGACCCAGTACTTC
size: NA; D: NA; V: TRBV5-6; J: TRBJ1-1; CDR3: CASSLEGRRNTEAFF; DNA: TGTGCCAGCAGCTTGGAGGGGCGAAGGAACACTGAAGCTTTCTTT
size: once; D: NA; V: TRBV29-1; J: TRBJ1-2; CDR3: CSVGGSYGYTF; DNA: TGCAGCGTTGGAGGCAGCTATGGCTACACCTTC
size: NA; D: TRBD1; V: TRBV23-1; J: TRBJ2-2; CDR3: CASSLDRMNTGELFF; DNA: TGCGCCAGCAGCCTGGACAGGATGAACACCGGGGAGCTGTTTTTT
size: once; D: TRBD2; V: TRBV15; J: TRBJ2-3; CDR3: CATSQKGLARQYF; DNA: TGTGCCACCAGCCAAAAGGGACTAGCGCGTCAGTATTTT
size: few; D: NA; V: TRBV7-9; J: TRBJ2-7; CDR3: CASSSARAGGPYEQYF; DNA: TGTGCCAGCAGCTCCGCTCGGGCAGGGGGGCCTTACGAGCAGTACTTC
size: NA; D: TRBD1; V: TRBV29-1; J: TRBJ1-2; CDR3: CSADRGHGYTF; DNA: TGCAGCGCGGACAGGGGCCACGGCTACACCTTC
size: NA; D: NA; V: TRBV19; J: TRBJ1-1; CDR3: CASSIGGARGTEAFF; DNA: TGTGCCAGTAGTATCGGAGGGGCGAGGGGCACTGAAGCTTTCTTT
size: few; D: NA; V: TRBV30; J: TRBJ1-5; CDR3: CAWSAGLNSNQPQHF; DNA: TGTGCCTGGAGTGCCGGACTTAATAGCAATCAGCCCCAGCATTTT
size: NA; D: NA; V: TRBV7-7; J: TRBJ2-3; CDR3: CASSAGSGADTQYF; DNA: TGTGCTAGCAGCGCGGGCTCAGGTGCTGATACGCAGTATTTT
size: NA; D: NA; V: TRBV6-5; J: TRBJ1-1; CDR3: CASSPPHKNTEAFF; DNA: TGTGCCAGCAGTCCCCCGCACAAGAACACTGAAGCTTTCTTT
size: NA; D: TRBD1; V: TRBV7-2; J: TRBJ1-1; CDR3: CASSLGLQGGLNTEAFF; DNA: TGTGCCAGCAGCTTAGGTTTACAGGGGGGCCTGAACACTGAAGCTTTCTTT
size: NA; D: NA; V: TRBV19; J: TRBJ1-1; CDR3: CASNSFLNTEAFF; DNA: TGTGCCAGTAACTCCTTCTTGAACACTGAAGCTTTCTTT
size: NA; D: TRBD2; V: TRBV10-3; J: TRBJ2-1; CDR3: CAISVGLAGSGNEQFF; DNA: TGTGCCATCAGTGTGGGACTAGCGGGATCCGGCAATGAGCAGTTCTTC
size: NA; D: TRBD2; V: TRBV28; J: TRBJ2-1; CDR3: CASRAGTSGGHNEQFF; DNA: TGTGCCAGCAGGGCCGGGACTAGCGGGGGACACAATGAGCAGTTCTTC
size: NA; D: NA; V: TRBV27; J: TRBJ2-3; CDR3: CASSLISPFLAYPSTDTQYF; DNA: TGTGCCAGCAGTTTAATTTCCCCTTTTTTGGCTTATCCTAGCACAGATACGCAGTATTTT
size: NA; D: TRBD2; V: TRBV7-2; J: TRBJ2-5; CDR3: CASSLASLAGQETQYF; DNA: TGTGCCAGCAGCTTAGCAAGTCTAGCGGGGCAAGAGACCCAGTACTTC
size: once; D: TRBD2; V: TRBV2; J: TRBJ2-1; CDR3: CASRLAGDKFF; DNA: TGTGCCAGCAGGCTAGCGGGGGACAAGTTCTTC
size: NA; D: NA; V: TRBV6-5; J: TRBJ1-1; CDR3: CASSYSRDIMNTEAFF; DNA: TGTGCCAGCAGTTACTCAAGAGATATTATGAACACTGAAGCTTTCTTT
size: NA; D: NA; V: TRBV4-1; J: TRBJ1-5; CDR3: CASSQDDGSGQPQHF; DNA: TGCGCCAGCAGCCAAGATGACGGGTCCGGGCAGCCCCAGCATTTT